This TCR beta chain was captured in a study of long-term antiretroviral therapy in people with HIV. Runs used v3.0 of the immunoSEQ assay and were done at survey level. Data came from immunoSEQ multiplex PCR; TCRdb stores just in-frame clones and leaves some out. This table holds some 28,000 clones, more than 90% found once. The germline gives CDR1 SGHTA, CDR2 FQGNSA. V dropped 6 bases and J dropped 5; count of bases not matched to a gene: 9. The CDR3 is 16 amino acids. The material sequenced was unsorted PBMCs, taken roughly 6.3 years after starting antiretroviral therapy. This sequence joins TRBV7-2 and TRBJ2-5; 13 positions agree with TRBD2. The sequence was collected from a man aged 25 to 40 with HIV. CDR3 DNA: TGTGCCAGCAGGCCCACTAGCGGGAGGGCCGGCGAGACCCAGTACTTC. As protein: CASRPTSGRAGETQYF.